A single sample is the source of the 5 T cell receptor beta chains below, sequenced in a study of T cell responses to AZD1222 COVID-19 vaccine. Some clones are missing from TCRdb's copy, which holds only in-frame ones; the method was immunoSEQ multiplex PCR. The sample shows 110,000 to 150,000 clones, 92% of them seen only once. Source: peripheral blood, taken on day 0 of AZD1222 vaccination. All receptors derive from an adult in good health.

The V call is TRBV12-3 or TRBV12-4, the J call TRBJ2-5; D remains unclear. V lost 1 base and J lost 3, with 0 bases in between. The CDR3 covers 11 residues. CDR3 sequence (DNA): TGTGCCAGCAGTTTAGAAGAGACCCAGTACTTC. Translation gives CASSLEETQYF.

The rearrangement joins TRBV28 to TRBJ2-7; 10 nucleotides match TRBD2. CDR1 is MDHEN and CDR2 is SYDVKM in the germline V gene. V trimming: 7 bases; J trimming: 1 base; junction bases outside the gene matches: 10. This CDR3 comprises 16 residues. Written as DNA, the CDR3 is TGTGCCAGCAAGTCTAGCGGGAGTCTAATATCCTACGAGCAGTACTTC. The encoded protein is CASKSSGSLISYEQYF.

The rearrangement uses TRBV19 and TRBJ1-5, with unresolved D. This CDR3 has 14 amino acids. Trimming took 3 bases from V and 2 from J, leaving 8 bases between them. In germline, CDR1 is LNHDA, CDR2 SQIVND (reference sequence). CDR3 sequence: CASSMWSGNQPQHF. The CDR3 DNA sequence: TGTGCCAGTAGTATGTGGTCAGGCAATCAGCCCCAGCATTTT.

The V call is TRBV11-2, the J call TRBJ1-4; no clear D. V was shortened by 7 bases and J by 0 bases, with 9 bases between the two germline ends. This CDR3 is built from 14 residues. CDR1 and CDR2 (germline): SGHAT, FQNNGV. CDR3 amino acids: CASTEAATNEKLFF. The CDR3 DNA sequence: TGTGCCAGCACGGAGGCGGCAACTAATGAAAAACTGTTTTTT.

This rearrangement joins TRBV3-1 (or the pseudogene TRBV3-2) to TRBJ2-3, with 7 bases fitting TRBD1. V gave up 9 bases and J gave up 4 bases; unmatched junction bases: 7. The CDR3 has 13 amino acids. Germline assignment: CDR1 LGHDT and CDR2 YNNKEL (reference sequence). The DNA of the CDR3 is TGTGCCAGAGCAACAGGGGAACCAGATACGCAGTATTTT. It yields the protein CARATGEPDTQYF.